This T cell receptor (beta chain) is from a study of T cell responses to AZD1222 COVID-19 vaccine. On this clone: The antigen is undetermined.

Germline loops: CDR1 SGHNT, CDR2 YENEEA. The germline V and J ends were trimmed by 5 bases and 4 bases, with 19 bases remaining between them. This CDR3 is 16 amino acids long. The protocol was immunoSEQ multiplex PCR, while the TCRdb copy is restricted to in-frame clones and leaves out a portion. The repertoire holds 150,000 or so clones, about 86% seen once, with roughly 5.8% in the top ten. Whole-study results and caveats: Donors were largely white British and mainly female; clonal diversity was possibly underestimated. Reportedly, close to half of spike-specific TCRs are directed against unmutated variant regions.

The chain carries TRBV11-3 and TRBJ2-3; D is unclear. The source was peripheral blood, collected on day 0 of MenACWY control vaccination. The source is an adult in good health. The CDR3 spells CASSTRDGLGADTQYF. The CDR3 nucleotides read TGTGCCAGCAGCACCCGAGACGGGCTTGGGGCAGATACGCAGTATTTT.